This T cell receptor (beta chain) was profiled in a study of Ad26.COV2.S vaccination and SARS-CoV-2 variants. The overall study: Donor was one of the participants in the Ad26.COV2.S arm of the COV1001 trial.

Some clones are missing from TCRdb's copy, which holds only in-frame ones; the method was immunoSEQ multiplex PCR. This repertoire shows some 460,000 clones, nearly 90% found once; its top ten account for over 1.5%. Treatment: around 19 received Ad26.COV2.S at low or high dose, single or two shots; roughly five received placebo; per-sample allocation not given. Samples analyzed were those drawn on day 63 after the first vaccine or placebo injection. An Ad26 vector expressing Wuhan-strain SARS-CoV-2 spike constituted the vaccine. The length of the CDR3 is 14 residues. Germline V gene lookup returns CDR1 MNHEY and CDR2 SMNVEV (reference sequence). V lost 3 bases and J lost 4; bases outside the gene matches: 5.

This clonotype was sampled from a person between 18 and 65 years old who received the Ad26.COV2.S COVID-19 vaccine or a placebo. The chain links TRBV27 to TRBJ1-1; the match to TRBD1 covers 7 bases. This material consisted of peripheral blood, taken in a trial of Ad26.COV2.S vaccine versus placebo. CDR3 bases: TGTGCCAGCAGTTTTCACAGGGGAACCACTGAAGCTTTCTTT. This codes for CASSFHRGTTEAFF.